Here is one T cell receptor beta chain with its context. Other DNA sequences of this sample code for an identical CDR3. These data come from a study of blood T cell repertoires in COVID-19. About the research overall: Spain, Italy and the United States supplied samples that represented acute and convalescent COVID-19. Sources were T cells, B-cell-depleted T cells, or PBMCs; the material itself was cDNA or gDNA.

V was clipped by 1 base and J by 0 bases, with 8 bases between them. The CDR3 loop spans 14 amino acids. CDR1 is SGHRS and CDR2 is YFSETQ in the germline V gene. The assay was immunoSEQ multiplex PCR, and TCRdb's table has in-frame clones only and misses some. The sample shows about 480,000 clones, 88% of them seen only once. The sequence was collected from a woman aged 55-70 years who had recovered from COVID-19. The sequencing input was PBMCs or T cells enriched from blood (not recorded which). V is TRBV5-1 and J is TRBJ2-7; D may be TRBD1 (6 bases). The CDR3 DNA sequence: TGCGCCAGCAGCTTGCAGGGGAGCTCCTACGAGCAGTACTTC. This translates into CASSLQGSSYEQYF.